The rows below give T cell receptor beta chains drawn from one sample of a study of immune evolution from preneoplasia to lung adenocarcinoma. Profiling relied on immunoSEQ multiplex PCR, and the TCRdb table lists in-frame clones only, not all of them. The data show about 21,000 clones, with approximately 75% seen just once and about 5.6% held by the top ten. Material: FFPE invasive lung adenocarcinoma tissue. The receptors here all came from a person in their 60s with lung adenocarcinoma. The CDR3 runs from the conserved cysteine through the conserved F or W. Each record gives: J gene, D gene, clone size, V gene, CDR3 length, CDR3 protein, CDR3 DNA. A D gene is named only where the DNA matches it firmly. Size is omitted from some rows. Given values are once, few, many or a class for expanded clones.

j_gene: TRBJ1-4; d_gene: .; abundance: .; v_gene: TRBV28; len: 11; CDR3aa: CAARRAGKLFF; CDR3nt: TGTGCTGCGAGGAGGGCCGGGAAACTGTTTTTT
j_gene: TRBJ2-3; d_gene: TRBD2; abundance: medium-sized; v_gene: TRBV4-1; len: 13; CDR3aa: CASSQGGGDTQYF; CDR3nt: TGCGCCAGCAGCCAAGGGGGGGGAGATACGCAGTATTTT
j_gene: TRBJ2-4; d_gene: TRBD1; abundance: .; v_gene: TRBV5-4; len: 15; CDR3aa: CASSLAGQDKNIQYF; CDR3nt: TGTGCCAGCAGCTTGGCCGGACAGGACAAAAACATTCAGTACTTC
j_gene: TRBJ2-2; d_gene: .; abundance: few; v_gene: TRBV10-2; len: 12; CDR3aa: CASSVYTGELFF; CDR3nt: TGCGCCAGCAGTGTCTACACCGGGGAGCTGTTTTTT
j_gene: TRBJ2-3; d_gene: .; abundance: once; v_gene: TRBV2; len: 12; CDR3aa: CASSEWADTQYF; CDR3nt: TGTGCCAGCAGTGAGTGGGCAGATACGCAGTATTTT
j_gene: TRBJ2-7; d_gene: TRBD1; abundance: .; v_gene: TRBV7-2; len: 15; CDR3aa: CASSLKGQGGHEQYF; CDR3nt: TGTGCCAGCAGCTTGAAGGGACAGGGAGGCCACGAGCAGTACTTC
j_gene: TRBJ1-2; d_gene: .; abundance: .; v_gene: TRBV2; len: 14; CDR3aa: CASSGGTSDYGYTF; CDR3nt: TGTGCCAGCAGTGGTGGGACATCCGACTATGGCTACACCTTC
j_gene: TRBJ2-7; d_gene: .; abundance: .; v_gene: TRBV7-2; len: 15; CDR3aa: CASSLRGGDVYEQYF; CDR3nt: TGTGCCAGCAGCTTGAGGGGAGGCGACGTTTACGAGCAGTACTTC
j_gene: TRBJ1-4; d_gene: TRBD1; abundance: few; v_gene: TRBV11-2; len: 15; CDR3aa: CASSHGDRDNEKLFF; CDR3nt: TGTGCCAGCAGCCACGGAGACAGGGATAATGAAAAACTGTTTTTT
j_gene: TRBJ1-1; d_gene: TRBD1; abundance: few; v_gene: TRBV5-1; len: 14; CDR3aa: CASSFQGEGTEAFF; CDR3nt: TGCGCCAGCAGCTTTCAGGGGGAGGGCACTGAAGCTTTCTTT
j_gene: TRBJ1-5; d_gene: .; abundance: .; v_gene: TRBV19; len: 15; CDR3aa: CASSRLDSRDQPQHF; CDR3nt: TGTGCCAGTAGTAGACTGGACAGTCGAGATCAGCCCCAGCATTTT
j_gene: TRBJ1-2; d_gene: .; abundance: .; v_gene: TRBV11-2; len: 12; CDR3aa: CASSLQAGGYTF; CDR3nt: TGTGCCAGCAGCTTACAGGCTGGTGGCTACACCTTC
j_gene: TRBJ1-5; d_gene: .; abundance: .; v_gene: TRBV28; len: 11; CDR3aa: CASSGTQPQHF; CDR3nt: TGTGCCAGCAGTGGGACTCAGCCCCAGCATTTT
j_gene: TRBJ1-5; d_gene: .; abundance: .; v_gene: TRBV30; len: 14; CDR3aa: CAWSRGYSNQPQHF; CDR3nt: TGTGCCTGGAGCAGGGGCTATAGCAATCAGCCCCAGCATTTT
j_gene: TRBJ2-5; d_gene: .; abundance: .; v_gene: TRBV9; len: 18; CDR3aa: CASTPLAGGGRLGETQYF; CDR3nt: TGTGCCAGCACCCCTCTAGCTGGAGGGGGGAGGTTAGGAGAGACCCAGTACTTC
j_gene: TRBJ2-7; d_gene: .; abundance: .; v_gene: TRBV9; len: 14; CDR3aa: CASSVDGSSYEQYF; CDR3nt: TGTGCCAGCAGCGTAGACGGGTCATCCTACGAGCAGTACTTC